This TCR beta chain derives from a study of blood T cell repertoires in COVID-19. Study background: Specimens from acute and convalescent COVID-19 originated in the United States, Italy and Spain. Sources were T cells, B-cell-depleted T cells, or PBMCs; the material itself was cDNA or gDNA.

As originally analysed: Reference gene primer amplification gave estimated nucleated cell counts. Clones were sequenced by immunoSEQ multiplex PCR, and TCRdb holds only the in-frame ones, with some missing. D and trimming come from the DNA, and the V and J calls and clone size come from that table. The data hold around 250,000 clones, with roughly 86% observed a single time. The germline CDR1 and CDR2 sequences are MNHNY and SVGAGI (reference sequence). This CDR3 has 15 residues. The V segment lost 7 bases and the J segment 1 base; nucleotides outside the gene matches: 5. The rearrangement links TRBV6-6 to TRBJ2-5; 11 bases are shared with TRBD2. Material: peripheral blood. The source of this sequence is a human donor in a cohort sampled during active COVID-19. CDR3 loop: CASTLAGGPQETQYF. The CDR3 DNA sequence: TGTGCCAGCACCCTAGCGGGAGGACCCCAAGAGACCCAGTACTTC.